These T cell receptor beta chains were read from a single sample in a study of OX40 agonist ivuxolimab in advanced cancers. Clones were read by immunoSEQ multiplex PCR, and TCRdb kept only the in-frame ones, dropping some. The data show 50,000 or so clones, approximately 90% seen once. The sequencing used CD4+ or CD8+ T cells sorted from blood, collected in a trial of the OX40 agonist ivuxolimab. The receptors originated from an adult with an advanced solid tumor such as melanoma, head and neck, liver or kidney cancer. Both conserved end residues are part of each CDR3. A D gene is named only where the DNA matches it firmly. Rows may omit the clone size; those that give it use once, few, many or a size class.

v_gene	d_gene	j_gene	abundance	CDR3nt	CDR3aa
TRBV10-3	TRBD1	TRBJ2-2	-	TGTGCCATCAGGCTCCGGGACAGCGACACCGGGGAGCTGTTTTTT	CAIRLRDSDTGELFF
TRBV7-3	-	TRBJ2-2	-	TGTGCCAGCAGCTCCCGAGGGGACAACGCGAACACCGGGGAGCTGTTTTTT	CASSSRGDNANTGELFF
TRBV11-2	-	TRBJ2-7	-	TGTGCCAGCAGCTTAACAGGGACGACCTCGGACGAGCAGTACTTC	CASSLTGTTSDEQYF
TRBV5-6	-	TRBJ1-6	-	TGTGCCAGCAGCTTGAGTGGCTCACCCCTCCACTTT	CASSLSGSPLHF
TRBV5-5	-	TRBJ2-2	-	TGTGCCAGCAGCTTGGGGACAAGTTTGAACACCGGGGAGCTGTTTTTT	CASSLGTSLNTGELFF
TRBV29-1	-	TRBJ1-2	once	TGCAGCGGGGATGATACTCGCGGGCCGTATGGCTACACCTTC	CSGDDTRGPYGYTF
TRBV27	-	TRBJ2-1	-	TGTGCCAGCAGTTTAAGGGTCGTTGCCGGTGAGCAGTTCTTC	CASSLRVVAGEQFF
TRBV30	-	TRBJ1-1	few	TGTGCCTGGAGTGTGATGCGGGGCACTGAAGCTTTCTTT	CAWSVMRGTEAFF
TRBV7-8	TRBD2	TRBJ2-3	-	TGTGCCAGCAGCATCATAGCGGGAGGCACAGATACGCAGTATTTT	CASSIIAGGTDTQYF
TRBV6-5	-	TRBJ1-4	-	TGTGCCAGCAGTTACTCAGGAGGGACGGTGAATGAAAAACTGTTTTTT	CASSYSGGTVNEKLFF
TRBV7-3	-	TRBJ1-5	-	TGTGCCAGCAGCTTAGTAGGGGGTTATAGCAATCAGCCCCAGCATTTT	CASSLVGGYSNQPQHF
TRBV25-1	-	TRBJ1-1	-	TGTGCCAGCAGTCATTACCGGGGTGAAGCTTTCTTT	CASSHYRGEAFF
TRBV13	TRBD2	TRBJ2-7	-	TGTGCCAGCAGCTTTTCAAGCGGGAGATATGACGAGCAGTACTTC	CASSFSSGRYDEQYF
TRBV13	TRBD1	TRBJ1-1	-	TGTGCCAGCAGCTCGGACAGGGGCACTGAAGCTTTCTTT	CASSSDRGTEAFF
TRBV6-5	TRBD2	TRBJ2-7	-	TGTGCCAGCAGTCCGACTAGCGGGAGCGACGAGCAGTACTTC	CASSPTSGSDEQYF
TRBV19	TRBD2	TRBJ2-3	-	TGTGCCAGTAGTCTCCGACTAGCGGGAGATACGCAGTATTTT	CASSLRLAGDTQYF
TRBV7-2	-	TRBJ2-7	once	TGTGCCAGCAGCCCTTTCGAACGGGCGGGTTCGGGGTACGAGCAGTACTTC	CASSPFERAGSGYEQYF
TRBV5-1	-	TRBJ1-2	-	TGCGCCAGCAGCTTGGACAGGGCGGGTCATTATGGCTACACCTTC	CASSLDRAGHYGYTF
TRBV27	-	TRBJ2-7	-	TGTGCCAGCAGCCCGACAGGCAGTTTTGCCTACGAGCAGTACTTC	CASSPTGSFAYEQYF
TRBV12-5	-	TRBJ2-7	-	TGTGCTAGTGGCCCCCAAGGGTTCCCCTACGAGCAGTACTTC	CASGPQGFPYEQYF
TRBV5-6	TRBD1	TRBJ2-7	-	TGTGCCAGCAGCCTGGTGGGACAGGTTTCCTACGAGCAGTACTTC	CASSLVGQVSYEQYF
TRBV9	TRBD1	TRBJ1-2	many	TGTGCCAGCAGCGTAGGGACAGGGGGCTATGGCTACACCTTC	CASSVGTGGYGYTF
TRBV19	-	TRBJ2-1	-	TGTGCCAGTAGTATAGGAACACGCTCCTACAATGAGCAGTTCTTC	CASSIGTRSYNEQFF
TRBV7-2	-	TRBJ1-2	-	TGTGCCAGCAGCTCACATCAGAATAACTATGGCTACACCTTC	CASSSHQNNYGYTF
TRBV29-1	-	TRBJ1-1	-	TGCAGCGTGGTAACAGGGAACACTGAAGCTTTCTTT	CSVVTGNTEAFF
TRBV19	-	TRBJ2-7	-	TGTGCCAGTAGTATACTTTATCCCTCCTACGAGCAGTACTTC	CASSILYPSYEQYF
TRBV14	TRBD1	TRBJ2-1	-	TGTGCCAGCAGCCAAGATCTAAAAACAGGGGGAAACAATGAGCAGTTCTTC	CASSQDLKTGGNNEQFF
TRBV6-5	-	TRBJ2-7	once	TGTGCCAGTTCCAATCTACTTTCCTACGAGCAGTACTTC	CASSNLLSYEQYF
TRBV5-5	-	TRBJ1-2	-	TGTGCCAGCAGCTTGGGTCCGGGAGGGTCTGGCTACACCTTC	CASSLGPGGSGYTF
TRBV9	-	TRBJ2-1	-	TGTGCCAGCAGCGCCCAGTCCTTTTACAATGAGCAGTTCTTC	CASSAQSFYNEQFF
TRBV5-4	-	TRBJ1-1	-	TGTGCCAGCAGCTTGGCAGATAACACTGAAGCTTTCTTT	CASSLADNTEAFF
TRBV5-4	-	TRBJ1-2	-	TGTGCCAGCAGCTCCGGGACGGATGGCTACACCTTC	CASSSGTDGYTF
TRBV19	-	TRBJ2-7	-	TGTGCCAGTAGTCCATTCTCCGGCTCCTACGAGCAGTACTTC	CASSPFSGSYEQYF
TRBV4-3	-	TRBJ2-7	-	TGCGCCAGCAGCCAAGTCTTGGGGGCCTACGAGCAGTACTTC	CASSQVLGAYEQYF
TRBV2	-	TRBJ2-7	-	TGTGCCAGCCTGGGAACGGGGGCCTACGAGCAGTACTTC	CASLGTGAYEQYF
TRBV11-3	-	TRBJ2-3	-	TGTGCCAGCAGCCCCGAGGCGGGGCGCACCACAGATACGCAGTATTTT	CASSPEAGRTTDTQYF
TRBV4-1	-	TRBJ1-1	-	TGCGCCAGCAGCCTCCCCATGGAGAACACTGAAGCTTTCTTT	CASSLPMENTEAFF
TRBV27	TRBD1	TRBJ2-1	-	TGTGCCAGCAGCCGAACCGACAGGGGCTTATACAATGAGCAGTTCTTC	CASSRTDRGLYNEQFF
TRBV27	-	TRBJ1-2	-	TGTGCCAGCAGTGGGGGGGAGTCGTTTGGCTACACCTTC	CASSGGESFGYTF
TRBV11-2	TRBD2	TRBJ2-1	few	TGTGCCAGCAGCTTCCGGTTAAGCGGGAGCAATGAGCAGTTCTTC	CASSFRLSGSNEQFF
TRBV28	-	TRBJ2-4	-	TGTGCCAGCAGTTTCCGGGGTTTCGAAAACATTCAGTACTTC	CASSFRGFENIQYF
TRBV7-3	-	TRBJ2-2	-	TGTGCCAGCAGCTTAATAGGGGGAGGCGGGGAGCTGTTTTTT	CASSLIGGGGELFF
TRBV19	-	TRBJ2-1	-	TGTGCCAGTAGTTCAGACCCCCAGGAATTTGTGAGCTCCTACAATGAGCAGTTCTTC	CASSSDPQEFVSSYNEQFF
TRBV5-6	-	TRBJ2-5	-	TGTGCCAGCAGCTTGGCCGGGGGTTTGGAGACCCAGTACTTC	CASSLAGGLETQYF
TRBV19	-	TRBJ1-5	-	TGTGCCAGTAGTATAGGGGTCTCCAATCAGCCCCAGCATTTT	CASSIGVSNQPQHF
TRBV28	TRBD1	TRBJ2-5	-	TGTGCCAGCAGTTTTGGCTCGGGACAGGTTTACCAAGAGACCCAGTACTTC	CASSFGSGQVYQETQYF
TRBV19	-	TRBJ1-1	-	TGTGCCAGTAGTATTCGCCAGACATGGAACACTGAAGCTTTCTTT	CASSIRQTWNTEAFF
TRBV28	TRBD1	TRBJ2-7	-	TGTGCCAGCAGTTCCCCGGACAGGGCGAATTCTCCCTACGAGCAGTACTTC	CASSSPDRANSPYEQYF
TRBV19	-	TRBJ1-6	once	TGTGCCAGTAGTATAGGGGGAAGCTCCTATAATTCACCCCTCCACTTT	CASSIGGSSYNSPLHF
TRBV27	-	TRBJ2-7	-	TGTGCCAGCAGTTTAGGGTATACCTACGAGCAGTACTTC	CASSLGYTYEQYF
TRBV19	-	TRBJ1-2	-	TGTGCCAGTAGATTGGCGACGGGAGGCTACACCTTC	CASRLATGGYTF
TRBV11-3	TRBD2	TRBJ2-3	-	TGTGCCAGCAGCCGAACGGGGGGTAGCACAGATACGCAGTATTTT	CASSRTGGSTDTQYF
TRBV6-1	-	TRBJ1-3	few	TGTGCCAGCAGTGAAGCGACTGGACAGGGAAACACCATATATTTT	CASSEATGQGNTIYF
TRBV5-4	-	TRBJ2-1	-	TGTGCCAGCAGCTTGGGAAATGAGCAGTTCTTC	CASSLGNEQFF
TRBV27	-	TRBJ2-1	-	TGTGCCAGCAGTTTAGGTCACAATGAGCAGTTCTTC	CASSLGHNEQFF
TRBV6-5	TRBD2	TRBJ2-3	-	TGTGCGACGGCTAGCGGGGGTCCAGATACGCAGTATTTT	CATASGGPDTQYF
TRBV27	-	TRBJ1-5	-	TGTGCCAGCAGACCGACCCTGTCCCCCAATCAGCCCCAGCATTTT	CASRPTLSPNQPQHF